This T cell receptor beta chain was recorded in a study of shared clonotypes between healthy human individuals. Libraries were prepared by immunoSEQ multiplex PCR; TCRdb keeps only in-frame clonotypes and omits some of them. The table shows roughly 2.5 million clones, with around nine tenths occurring only once. For this clone: Antigen specificity is unknown. The sample contains more than one DNA sequence encoding this CDR3.

The study, taken as a whole, reports: All-four-donor shared clonotypes had higher generation probabilities than non-shared clonotypes did.

Trimming took off 4 bases at V and 3 bases at J, with 9 bases between the two ends. This CDR3 has 13 amino acids. The V gene's germline CDR1 is KGHSH and CDR2 LQKENI. The TCR was taken from a man aged 18 to 35 in good health. The chain employs TRBV18 and TRBJ1-1; D remains ambiguous. The specimen was naive CD4+ T cells sorted from blood. Subset noted: CD45RA+ positively selected. CDR3 DNA sequence: TGTGCCAGCTCACGAAAGGATGACACTGAAGCTTTCTTT. Protein: CASSRKDDTEAFF. Looking up the rest from reference TRBV18 and TRBJ1-1 gives the full variable domain: NAGVMQNPRHLVRRRGQEARLRCSPMKGHSHVYWYRQLPEEGLKFMVYLQKENIIDESGMPKERFSAEFPKEGPSILRIQQVVRGDSAAYFCASSRKDDTEAFFGQGTRLTVV.